This TCR beta chain emerged from a study of shared clonotypes between healthy human individuals. Study-level findings and limits: Rarefaction gave evidence that sorted-subset sequencing remained incomplete despite large depth.

From CD4+ cells came CD45RA+ naive and CD45RA-negative memory subsets. In the source study's methods: Junction-only immunoSEQ data arrived without quality scores, meaning filtering differed. Profiled with immunoSEQ multiplex PCR; TCRdb holds only in-frame clones, not every one. V and J calls and clone size are as listed in that table; D and trimming were resolved from the DNA. The sample has over a million clones; around 76% are singletons. About this clone itself: Antigen specificity is unknown.

V shed 5 bases, J shed 5 bases, and the junction held 11 bases outside the gene matches. The CDR3 spans 16 residues. CDR1 and CDR2 from the germline V gene are MDHEN and SYDVKM. This chain connects TRBV28 to TRBJ1-5; TRBD1 matches at 8 bases. Sequenced material: memory CD4+ T cells sorted from blood. Subset denoted: CD45RA-negative fraction. This receptor was obtained from a man aged 18 to 30 in good health. CDR3 nucleotides: TGTGCCAGCAGTCCTCAGGGGGCAGGCGGTGATCAGCCCCAGCATTTT. Translated, it gives CASSPQGAGGDQPQHF.